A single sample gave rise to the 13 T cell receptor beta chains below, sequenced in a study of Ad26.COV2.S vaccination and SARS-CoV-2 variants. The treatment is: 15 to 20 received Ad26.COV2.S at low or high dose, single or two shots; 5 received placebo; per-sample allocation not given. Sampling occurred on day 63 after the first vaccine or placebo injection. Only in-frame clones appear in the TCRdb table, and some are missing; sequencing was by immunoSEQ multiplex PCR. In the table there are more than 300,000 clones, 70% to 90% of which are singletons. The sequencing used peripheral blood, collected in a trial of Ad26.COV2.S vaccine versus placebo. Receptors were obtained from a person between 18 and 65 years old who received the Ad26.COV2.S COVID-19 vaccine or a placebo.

The CDR3 coding sequence is TGTGCCAGCACCTTTCCCTTCACTAGCACAGATACGCAGTATTTT. Protein: CASTFPFTSTDTQYF. The chain is built from TRBV7-2 and TRBJ2-3; no clear D. The length of the CDR3 is 15 residues. Trimming took off 7 bases at V and 0 bases at J, with 14 bases between the two ends. Germline-derived CDR1 and CDR2 are SGHTA and FQGNSA. The variable domain in full, with the rest retrieved from reference TRBV7-2 and TRBJ2-3, is GAGVSQSPSNKVTEKGKDVELRCDPISGHTALYWYRQSLGQGLEFLIYFQGNSAPDKSGLPSDRFSAERTGGSVSTLTIQRTQQEDSAVYLCASTFPFTSTDTQYFGPGTRLTVL.

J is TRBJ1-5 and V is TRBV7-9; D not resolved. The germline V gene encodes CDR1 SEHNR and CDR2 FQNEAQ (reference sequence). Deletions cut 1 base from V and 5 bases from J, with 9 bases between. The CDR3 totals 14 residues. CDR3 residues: CASSLGNGHQPQHF. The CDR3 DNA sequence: TGTGCCAGCAGCTTAGGAAACGGACATCAGCCCCAGCATTTT. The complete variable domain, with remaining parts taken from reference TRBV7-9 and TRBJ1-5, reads DTGVSQNPRHKITKRGQNVTFRCDPISEHNRLYWYRQTLGQGPEFLTYFQNEAQLEKSRLLSDRFSAERPKGSFSTLEIQRTEQGDSAMYLCASSLGNGHQPQHFGDGTRLSIL.

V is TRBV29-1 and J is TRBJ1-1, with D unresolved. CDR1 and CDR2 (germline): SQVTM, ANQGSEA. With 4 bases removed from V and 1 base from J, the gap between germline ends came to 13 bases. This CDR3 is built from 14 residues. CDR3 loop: CSVVGQAENTEAFF. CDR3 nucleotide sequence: TGCAGCGTTGTTGGGCAGGCGGAGAACACTGAAGCTTTCTTT.

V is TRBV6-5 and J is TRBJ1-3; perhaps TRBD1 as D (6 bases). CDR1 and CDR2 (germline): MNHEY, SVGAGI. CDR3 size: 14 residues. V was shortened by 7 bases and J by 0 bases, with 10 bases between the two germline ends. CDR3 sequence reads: CASMDRTSGNTIYF. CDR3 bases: TGTGCCAGCATGGACAGAACCTCTGGAAACACCATATATTTT.

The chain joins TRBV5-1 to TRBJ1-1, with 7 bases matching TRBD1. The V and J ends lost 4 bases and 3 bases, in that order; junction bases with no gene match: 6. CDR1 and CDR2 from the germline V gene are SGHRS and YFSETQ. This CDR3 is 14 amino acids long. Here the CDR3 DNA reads TGCGCCAGCAGCACCGGGACAGTATACACTGAAGCTTTCTTT. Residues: CASSTGTVYTEAFF.

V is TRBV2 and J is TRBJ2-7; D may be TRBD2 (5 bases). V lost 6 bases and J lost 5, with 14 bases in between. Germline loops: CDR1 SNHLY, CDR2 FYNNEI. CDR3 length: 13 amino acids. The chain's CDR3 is CASSASGIHEQYF. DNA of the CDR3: TGTGCCAGCAGCGCCTCGGGGATCCACGAGCAGTACTTC.

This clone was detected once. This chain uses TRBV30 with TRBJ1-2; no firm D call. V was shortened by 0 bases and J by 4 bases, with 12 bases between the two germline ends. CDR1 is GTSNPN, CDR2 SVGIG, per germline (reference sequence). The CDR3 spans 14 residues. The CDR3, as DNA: TGTGCCTGGAGTGTAGCCAGGATCTCCTATGGCTACACCTTC. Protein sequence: CAWSVARISYGYTF.

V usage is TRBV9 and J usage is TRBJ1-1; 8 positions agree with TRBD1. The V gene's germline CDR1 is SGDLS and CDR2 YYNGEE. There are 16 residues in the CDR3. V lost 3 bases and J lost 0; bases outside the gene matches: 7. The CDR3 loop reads CASSGGQGGLNTEAFF. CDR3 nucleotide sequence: TGTGCCAGCAGCGGCGGACAGGGCGGCCTGAACACTGAAGCTTTCTTT.

The CDR3 sequence: CASSVLQGINTGELFF. DNA of the CDR3: TGTGCCAGCAGTGTATTACAGGGTATTAACACCGGGGAGCTGTTTTTT. This chain connects TRBV6-1 to TRBJ2-2; weak D call: TRBD1 (6 bases). The CDR3 sequence is 16 residues long. Trimming removed 4 bases at V and 2 bases at J, with 14 bases between. Germline V gene data show CDR1 as MNHNS and CDR2 as SASEGT.

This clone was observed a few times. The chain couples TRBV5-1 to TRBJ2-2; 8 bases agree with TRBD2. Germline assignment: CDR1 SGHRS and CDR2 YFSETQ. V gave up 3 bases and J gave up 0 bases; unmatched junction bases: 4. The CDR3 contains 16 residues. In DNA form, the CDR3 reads TGCGCCAGCAGCTCCTTAGCGGGGACGAACACCGGGGAGCTGTTTTTT. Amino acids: CASSSLAGTNTGELFF.

The CDR3 coding sequence is TGTGCCACCTATTTAACCCGACAGAAATATAGCAATCAGCCCCAGCATTTT. Translation: CATYLTRQKYSNQPQHF. The gene calls are TRBV5-3 and TRBJ1-5, with a tentative D call TRBD1 (5 bases). TRBV5-3 is assigned to the ORF class and has an uncertain function. This CDR3 spans 17 amino acids. Deletions cut 9 bases from V and 0 bases from J, with 22 bases between.

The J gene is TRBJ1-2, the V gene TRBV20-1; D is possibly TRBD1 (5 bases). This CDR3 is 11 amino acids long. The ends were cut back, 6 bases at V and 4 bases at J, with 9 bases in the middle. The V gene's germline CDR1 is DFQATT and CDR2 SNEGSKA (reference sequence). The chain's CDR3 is CSAGRVYGYTF. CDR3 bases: TGCAGTGCCGGCAGGGTCTATGGCTACACCTTC.

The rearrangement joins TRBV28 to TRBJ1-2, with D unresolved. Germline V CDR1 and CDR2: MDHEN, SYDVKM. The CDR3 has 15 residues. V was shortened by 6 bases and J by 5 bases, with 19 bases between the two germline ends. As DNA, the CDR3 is TGTGCCAGCAGATCAGTCCCCTGGGCAGATTATGGCTACACCTTC. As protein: CASRSVPWADYGYTF.